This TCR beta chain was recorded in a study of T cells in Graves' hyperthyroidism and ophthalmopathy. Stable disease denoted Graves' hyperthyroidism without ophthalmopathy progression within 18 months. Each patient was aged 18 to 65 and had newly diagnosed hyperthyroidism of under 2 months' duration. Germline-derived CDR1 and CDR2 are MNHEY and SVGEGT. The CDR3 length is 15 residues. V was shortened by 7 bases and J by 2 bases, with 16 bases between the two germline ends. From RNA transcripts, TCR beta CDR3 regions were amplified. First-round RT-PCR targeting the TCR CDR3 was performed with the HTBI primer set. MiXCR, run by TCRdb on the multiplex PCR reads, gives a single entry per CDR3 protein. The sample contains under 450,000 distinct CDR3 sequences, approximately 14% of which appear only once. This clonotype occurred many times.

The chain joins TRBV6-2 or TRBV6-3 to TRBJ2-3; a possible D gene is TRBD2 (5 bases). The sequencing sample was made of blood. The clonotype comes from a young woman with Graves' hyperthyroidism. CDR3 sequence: CASTIGRQSTDTQYF. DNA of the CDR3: TGTGCCAGCACCATAGGGAGACAATCCACAGATACGCAGTATTTT.